The clone carrying this T cell receptor beta chain has at least ten counts. The data were obtained in a study of T-cell reconstitution after alpha-beta-depleted transplantation in children. The library targeted TCRbeta and was prepared with unique molecular identifiers. TCRdb processed the PCR reads anew with MiXCR; each CDR3 protein has one entry. The table shows a few hundred thousand distinct CDR3 sequences, with 9.7% occurring only once. Trimming stripped 0 bases from V and 6 bases from J, with 7 bases between. The CDR3 runs to 13 residues. CDR1 and CDR2 (germline): SGHRS, YFSETQ. The sequence came from a human donor who donated a stem cell graft to a child with SCID. The chain carries TRBV5-1 and TRBJ2-1, with D unclear. The specimen was PBMCs from the stem cell graft donor, collected from the stem cell graft. The CDR3 spells CASSLGTANEQFF. CDR3 coding DNA: TGCGCCAGCAGCTTGGGGACCGCCAATGAGCAGTTCTTC. Full variable domain (missing parts from reference TRBV5-1 and TRBJ2-1): KAGVTQTPRYLIKTRGQQVTLSCSPISGHRSVSWYQQTPGQGLQFLFEYFSETQRNKGNFPGRFSGRQFSNSRSEMNVSTLELGDSALYLCASSLGTANEQFFGPGTRLTVL.